The text below deals with one TCR beta chain. The antigen is unknown. Then a second PCR, running about 6 to 12 cycles, was carried out with a sample-barcoded 5' primer and a J-beta primer mix. Per-sample output comprised a minimum of 3 million paired-end reads containing CDR3. TCRdb analysed the 5' RACE reads with MiXCR anew, one entry per CDR3 protein. This sample has around 990,000 distinct CDR3 sequences, with roughly two fifths found just once. The sample originates from a study of blood T cells in healthy people across ages. About the study: Template-switching capture recovered about one barcoded beta molecule per two T cells. Findings of the study overall: Per million T cells, TCR beta diversity dropped roughly linearly as age increased. Conclusively comparing naive with antigen-experienced cells was impossible with unsorted PBMCs.

The receptor was derived from a man aged 18-30 years in good health. Material for sequencing was blood.

As DNA, the CDR3 is TGCAGTGCTACCCGGGGGCGGGAACCAGATACGCAGTATTTT. Translation: CSATRGREPDTQYF. The rearrangement links TRBV20-1 to TRBJ2-3, with D perhaps TRBD1 or TRBD2 (6 bases each). The ends were cut back, 4 bases at V and 4 bases at J, with 15 bases in the middle. The V gene's germline CDR1 is DFQATT and CDR2 SNEGSKA (reference sequence). The CDR3 consists of 14 residues.